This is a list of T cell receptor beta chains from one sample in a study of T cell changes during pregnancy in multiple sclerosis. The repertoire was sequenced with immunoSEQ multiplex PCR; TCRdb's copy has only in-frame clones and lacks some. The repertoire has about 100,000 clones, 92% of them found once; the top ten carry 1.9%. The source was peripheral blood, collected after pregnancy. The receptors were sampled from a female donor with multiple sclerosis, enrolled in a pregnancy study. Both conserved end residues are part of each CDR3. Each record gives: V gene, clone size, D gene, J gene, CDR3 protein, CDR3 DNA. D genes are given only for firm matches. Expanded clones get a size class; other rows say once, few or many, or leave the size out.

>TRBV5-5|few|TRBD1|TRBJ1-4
CASSNGEQGGTNEKLFF
TGTGCCAGCAGCAATGGCGAACAGGGGGGAACTAATGAAAAACTGTTTTTT
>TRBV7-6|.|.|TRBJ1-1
CASSSGQGGTWAEAFF
TGTGCCAGCAGCTCAGGGCAGGGAGGTACTTGGGCTGAAGCTTTCTTT
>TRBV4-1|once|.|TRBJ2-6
CASSPTETSSGANVLTF
TGCGCCAGCAGCCCGACGGAAACTAGCTCTGGGGCCAACGTCCTGACTTTC
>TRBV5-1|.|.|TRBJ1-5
CASSLGGPVNQPQHF
TGCGCCAGCAGCTTGGGTGGGCCCGTCAATCAGCCCCAGCATTTT
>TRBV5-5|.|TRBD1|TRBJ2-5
CASSLQGKETQYF
TGTGCCAGCTCATTACAGGGGAAAGAGACCCAGTACTTC
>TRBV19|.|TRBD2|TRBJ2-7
CASSRTSGAYYEQYF
TGTGCCAGTAGTCGGACTAGCGGGGCGTACTACGAGCAGTACTTC
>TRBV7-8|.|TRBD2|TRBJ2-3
CASSLAGTRTDTQYF
TGTGCCAGCAGCTTAGCTGGGACTAGAACAGATACGCAGTATTTT
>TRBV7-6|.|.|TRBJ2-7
CASSRSTDYEQYF
TGTGCCAGCAGCCGTTCGACAGACTACGAGCAGTACTTC
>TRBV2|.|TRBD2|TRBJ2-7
CAATSGSYEQYF
TGTGCCGCGACTAGCGGTTCCTACGAGCAGTACTTC
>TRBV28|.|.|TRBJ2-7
CATRGGQSYEQYF
TGTGCCACGCGAGGCGGGCAGTCCTACGAGCAGTACTTC
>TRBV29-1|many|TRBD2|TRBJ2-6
CSVEVGGASGANVLTF
TGCAGCGTTGAGGTCGGGGGGGCATCTGGGGCCAACGTCCTGACTTTC
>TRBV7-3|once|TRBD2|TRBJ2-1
CASSPGGRGGFDEQFF
TGTGCCAGCAGCCCAGGCGGGCGGGGGGGCTTCGATGAGCAGTTCTTC
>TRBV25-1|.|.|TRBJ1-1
CASSEQGLSTKAFF
TGTGCCAGCAGTGAACAGGGCCTCTCTACAAAAGCTTTCTTT
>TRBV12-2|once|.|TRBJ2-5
CASVHLWCWETQYF
TGTGCAAGTGTACATCTCTGGTGCTGGGAGACCCAGTACTTC
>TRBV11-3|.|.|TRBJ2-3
CASSPGPKGDTQYF
TGTGCCAGCAGTCCCGGACCAAAGGGGGATACGCAGTATTTT
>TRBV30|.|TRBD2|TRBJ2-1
CAWSSGEGHNEQFF
TGTGCCTGGAGCTCGGGGGAGGGACACAATGAGCAGTTCTTC
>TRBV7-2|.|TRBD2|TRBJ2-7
CASSPGLAGGRYEQYF
TGTGCCAGCAGCCCAGGACTAGCGGGAGGGAGGTACGAGCAGTACTTC
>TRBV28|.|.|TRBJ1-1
CAAGGVNTEAFF
TGTGCCGCCGGGGGGGTGAACACTGAAGCTTTCTTT
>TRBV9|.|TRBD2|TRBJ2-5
CASSVGLAGGVGFETQYF
TGTGCCAGCAGCGTAGGGCTAGCGGGAGGTGTCGGATTTGAGACCCAGTACTTC
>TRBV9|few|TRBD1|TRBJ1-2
CASSATGVGYTF
TGTGCCAGCAGCGCAACAGGGGTCGGCTACACCTTC
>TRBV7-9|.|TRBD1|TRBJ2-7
CASSSRTGVLYEQYF
TGTGCCAGCAGCTCCCGGACAGGGGTATTGTACGAGCAGTACTTC
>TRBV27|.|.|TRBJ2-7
CASSFGQSYEQYF
TGTGCCAGCAGTTTTGGGCAGTCCTACGAGCAGTACTTC
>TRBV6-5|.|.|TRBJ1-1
CASSYPGETGTEAFF
TGTGCCAGCAGTTACCCCGGTGAAACGGGCACTGAAGCTTTCTTT
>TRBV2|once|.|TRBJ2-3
CASSFYRAQSTDTQYF
TGTGCCAGCAGTTTCTACAGGGCTCAGAGCACAGATACGCAGTATTTT
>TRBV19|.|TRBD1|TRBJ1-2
CASSILDRTPYGYTF
TGTGCCAGTAGTATCCTGGACAGGACTCCCTATGGCTACACCTTC
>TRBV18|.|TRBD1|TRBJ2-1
CASSPDRGQGEQFF
TGTGCCAGCTCACCAGACAGGGGGCAAGGTGAGCAGTTCTTC
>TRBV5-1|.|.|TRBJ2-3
CASSSTGGTDTQYF
TGCGCCAGCAGCTCGACGGGGGGCACAGATACGCAGTATTTT
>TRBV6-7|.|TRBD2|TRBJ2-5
CASRPLAGVGETQYF
TGTGCCAGCAGGCCCCTAGCGGGGGTGGGGGAGACCCAGTACTTC
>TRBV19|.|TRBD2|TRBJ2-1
CASSPGLAANEQFF
TGTGCCAGTAGTCCGGGACTAGCGGCGAATGAGCAGTTCTTC
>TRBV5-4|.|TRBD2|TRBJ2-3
CASSLAGGKDTQYF
TGTGCCAGCAGCTTGGCGGGAGGTAAAGATACGCAGTATTTT
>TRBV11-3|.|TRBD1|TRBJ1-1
CASSLQGAMNTEAFF
TGTGCCAGCAGCCTACAGGGGGCAATGAACACTGAAGCTTTCTTT